This T cell receptor (delta chain) was recovered during a study of gamma-delta T cells after stem cell transplantation. In this sample, this clone turned up a few times. TCRdb re-called the RT-PCR reads via CATT. The sample lists about 1,400 delta-chain clones, 24% occurring once. Trimming took 2 bases from V and 0 from J, leaving 13 bases between them. This CDR3 has 16 amino acids. CDR1 is TSWWSYY and CDR2 is QGS in the germline V gene. The chain couples TRDV1 to TRDJ1; no reliable D call. The TCR sequence derives from a human donor. It is not recorded whose cells these are; they may come from a transplant donor. Material for sequencing was gamma-delta T cells. Written as DNA, the CDR3 is TGTGCTCTTGGGGAAACTCCTCCCGAGTACACCGATAAACTCATCTTT. This gives the protein CALGETPPEYTDKLIF.